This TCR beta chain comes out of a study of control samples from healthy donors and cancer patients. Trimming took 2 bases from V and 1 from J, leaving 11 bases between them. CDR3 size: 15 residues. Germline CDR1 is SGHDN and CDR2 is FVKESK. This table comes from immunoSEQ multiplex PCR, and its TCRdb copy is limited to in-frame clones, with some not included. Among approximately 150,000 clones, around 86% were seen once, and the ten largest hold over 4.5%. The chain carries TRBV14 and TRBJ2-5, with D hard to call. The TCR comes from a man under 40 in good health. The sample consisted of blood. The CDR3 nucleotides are TGTGCCAGCAGCCAAACGGTGCTACTCCAAGAGACCCAGTACTTC. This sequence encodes CASSQTVLLQETQYF. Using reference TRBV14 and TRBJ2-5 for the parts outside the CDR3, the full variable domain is EAGVTQFPSHSVIEKGQTVTLRCDPISGHDNLYWYRRVMGKEIKFLLHFVKESKQDESGMPNNRFLAERTGGTYSTLKVQPAELEDSGVYFCASSQTVLLQETQYFGPGTRLLVL.